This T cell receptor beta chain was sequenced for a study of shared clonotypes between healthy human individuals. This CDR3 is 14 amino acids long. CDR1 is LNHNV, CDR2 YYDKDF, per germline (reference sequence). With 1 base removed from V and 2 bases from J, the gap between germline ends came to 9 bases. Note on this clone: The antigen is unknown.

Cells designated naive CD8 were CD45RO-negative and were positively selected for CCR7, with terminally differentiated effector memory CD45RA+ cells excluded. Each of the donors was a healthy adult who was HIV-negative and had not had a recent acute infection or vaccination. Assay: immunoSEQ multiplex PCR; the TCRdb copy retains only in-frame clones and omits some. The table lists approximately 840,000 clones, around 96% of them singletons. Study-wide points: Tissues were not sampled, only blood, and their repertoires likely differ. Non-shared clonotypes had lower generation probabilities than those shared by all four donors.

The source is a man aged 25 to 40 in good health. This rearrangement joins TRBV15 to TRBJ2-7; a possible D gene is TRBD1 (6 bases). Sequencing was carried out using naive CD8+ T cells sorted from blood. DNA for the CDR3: TGTGCCACCAGCAGAGCGGACAGAGCCTACGAGCAGTACTTC. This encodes CATSRADRAYEQYF.